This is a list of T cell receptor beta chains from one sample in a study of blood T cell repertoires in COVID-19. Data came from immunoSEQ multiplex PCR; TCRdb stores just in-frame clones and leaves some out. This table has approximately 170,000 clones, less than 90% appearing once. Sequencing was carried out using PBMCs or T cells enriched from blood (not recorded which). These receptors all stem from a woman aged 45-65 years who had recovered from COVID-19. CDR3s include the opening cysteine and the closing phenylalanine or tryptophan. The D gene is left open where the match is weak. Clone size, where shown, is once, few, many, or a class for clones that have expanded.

CDR3: CASSPSREGYGYTF
DNA: TGTGCCAGCTCACCTTCCCGGGAAGGGTATGGCTACACCTTC
J: TRBJ1-2
D: -
V: TRBV18
size: -

CDR3: CAWRARVRNTEAFF
DNA: TGTGCCTGGAGGGCGCGGGTTAGGAACACTGAAGCTTTCTTT
J: TRBJ1-1
D: -
V: TRBV30
size: few

CDR3: CASSLDRGNTIYF
DNA: TGTGCCAGCAGCTTAGACAGAGGAAACACCATATATTTT
J: TRBJ1-3
D: -
V: TRBV7-8
size: -

CDR3: CASSLVWGVVKDTQYF
DNA: TGTGCCAGCAGCTTAGTCTGGGGGGTCGTCAAAGATACGCAGTATTTT
J: TRBJ2-3
D: -
V: TRBV7-9
size: -

CDR3: CASSPIWDRGRQEPQHF
DNA: TGCGCCAGCAGCCCCATTTGGGATAGGGGCAGACAGGAGCCCCAGCATTTT
J: TRBJ1-5
D: -
V: TRBV4-1
size: -

CDR3: CASSYEREGNEQFF
DNA: TGTGCCAGCAGCTACGAGCGGGAGGGGAATGAGCAGTTCTTC
J: TRBJ2-1
D: TRBD2
V: TRBV5-6
size: -

CDR3: CASSPPGGDENTEAFF
DNA: TGCGCCAGCAGCCCACCGGGGGGCGACGAAAACACTGAAGCTTTCTTT
J: TRBJ1-1
D: -
V: TRBV4-1
size: -

CDR3: CASSAILRAQQETQYF
DNA: TGTGCCAGCAGCGCCATCTTAAGAGCACAGCAAGAGACCCAGTACTTC
J: TRBJ2-5
D: -
V: TRBV7-9
size: -

CDR3: CASSPDRSNYGYTF
DNA: TGTGCCAGCAGCCCGGACAGATCTAACTATGGCTACACCTTC
J: TRBJ1-2
D: -
V: TRBV11-2
size: -

CDR3: CASSVRDRGPYGYTF
DNA: TGTGCCAGTAGTGTCCGGGACAGGGGTCCTTATGGCTACACCTTC
J: TRBJ1-2
D: TRBD1
V: TRBV19
size: -

CDR3: CASSISGFQETQYF
DNA: TGTGCCAGTAGTATCTCAGGATTCCAAGAGACCCAGTACTTC
J: TRBJ2-5
D: -
V: TRBV19
size: -

CDR3: CASSIFGGADTEAFF
DNA: TGTGCCAGTAGTATTTTCGGGGGGGCGGACACTGAAGCTTTCTTT
J: TRBJ1-1
D: -
V: TRBV19
size: -

CDR3: CASSLTGVQSPLHF
DNA: TGTGCCAGCAGCCTCACAGGGGTACAATCACCCCTCCACTTT
J: TRBJ1-6
D: TRBD1
V: TRBV7-9
size: -

CDR3: CASSTGGAYNEQFF
DNA: TGTGCCAGCAGCACGGGGGGCGCTTACAATGAGCAGTTCTTC
J: TRBJ2-1
D: -
V: TRBV7-3
size: -

CDR3: CASSYSRTGDSPLHF
DNA: TGTGCCAGCAGTTACTCTCGGACAGGAGATTCACCCCTCCACTTT
J: TRBJ1-6
D: TRBD1
V: TRBV6-5
size: many

CDR3: CASRSAGSTGNTIYF
DNA: TGTGCCAGCAGGTCCGCGGGATCGACTGGAAACACCATATATTTT
J: TRBJ1-3
D: -
V: TRBV21-1
size: -

CDR3: CASSLSGRASSYNEQFF
DNA: TGTGCCAGCAGCTTGAGCGGGAGGGCTAGCTCCTACAATGAGCAGTTCTTC
J: TRBJ2-1
D: TRBD2
V: TRBV11-3
size: few

CDR3: CASSRQGRGYTF
DNA: TGTGCCAGCAGCCGACAGGGTAGGGGCTACACCTTC
J: TRBJ1-2
D: TRBD1
V: TRBV3-1/TRBV3-2
size: once

CDR3: CASSSSLASTDTQYF
DNA: TGTGCCAGCAGCTCGTCTCTAGCGTCCACAGATACGCAGTATTTT
J: TRBJ2-3
D: -
V: TRBV7-3
size: -

CDR3: CASTHSPQGINTEAFF
DNA: TGTGCCAGCACCCACTCCCCCCAGGGCATCAACACTGAAGCTTTCTTT
J: TRBJ1-1
D: -
V: TRBV7-8
size: -

CDR3: CASSLTAGNSPLHF
DNA: TGTGCCAGCAGCTTGACGGCGGGTAATTCACCCCTCCACTTT
J: TRBJ1-6
D: -
V: TRBV5-6
size: -

CDR3: CAWRRTAATQYF
DNA: TGTGCCTGGAGACGGACTGCCGCTACCCAGTACTTC
J: TRBJ2-5
D: -
V: TRBV30
size: -

CDR3: CASRNRAPEQFF
DNA: TGTGCCAGCAGGAACAGGGCGCCCGAGCAGTTCTTC
J: TRBJ2-1
D: -
V: TRBV12-3/TRBV12-4
size: -

CDR3: CASSRQETQYF
DNA: TGTGCCAGCAGTCGCCAAGAGACCCAGTACTTC
J: TRBJ2-5
D: -
V: TRBV12-3/TRBV12-4
size: -

CDR3: CASSPRVGRDSPLHF
DNA: TGTGCCAGCAGCCCCAGGGTCGGCAGGGATTCACCCCTCCACTTT
J: TRBJ1-6
D: -
V: TRBV7-6
size: -

CDR3: CASSPDPARGNEKLFF
DNA: TGTGCCAGCTCACCCGACCCGGCACGAGGGAATGAAAAACTGTTTTTT
J: TRBJ1-4
D: -
V: TRBV18
size: -

CDR3: CASSLVLQETQYF
DNA: TGTGCCAGCAGCTTGGTCCTTCAAGAGACCCAGTACTTC
J: TRBJ2-5
D: -
V: TRBV5-4
size: -

CDR3: CASSLGVQGTIQETQYF
DNA: TGCGCCAGCAGCTTGGGAGTCCAGGGGACTATCCAAGAGACCCAGTACTTC
J: TRBJ2-5
D: -
V: TRBV5-1
size: -

CDR3: CASRGGTNEQFF
DNA: TGTGCCAGCAGGGGAGGGACGAATGAGCAGTTCTTC
J: TRBJ2-1
D: TRBD2
V: TRBV6-5
size: -

CDR3: CASTPWGRPGSTDTQYF
DNA: TGTGCCAGTACCCCATGGGGCAGGCCTGGGAGCACAGATACGCAGTATTTT
J: TRBJ2-3
D: -
V: TRBV19
size: -